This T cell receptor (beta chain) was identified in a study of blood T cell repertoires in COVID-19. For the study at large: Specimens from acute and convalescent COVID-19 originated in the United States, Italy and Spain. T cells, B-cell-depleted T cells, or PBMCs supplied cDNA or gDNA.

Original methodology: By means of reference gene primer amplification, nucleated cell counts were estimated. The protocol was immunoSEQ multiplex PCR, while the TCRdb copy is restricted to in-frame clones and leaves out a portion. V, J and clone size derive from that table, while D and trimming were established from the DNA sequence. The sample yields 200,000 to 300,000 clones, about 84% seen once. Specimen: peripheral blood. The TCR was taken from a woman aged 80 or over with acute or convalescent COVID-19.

The CDR3 DNA follows: TGTGCCAGCAACGACAGGGGGCGCACAGGAAACACCATATATTTT. Encoded protein: CASNDRGRTGNTIYF. The chain combines TRBV6-6 with TRBJ1-3, with 10 nucleotides matching TRBD1. CDR1 MNHNY and CDR2 SVGAGI come from the germline V gene (reference sequence). The CDR3 extends over 15 amino acids. The V gene end was trimmed by 7 bases and the J gene end by 4 bases; junction bases not matched to a gene: 7.